This TCR beta chain was captured by sequencing in a study of T cell repertoires in cytomegalovirus infection (dated by TCRdb to between 2018 and 2021). A note on the overall study: Alongside well-studied HLA-B-restricted epitopes, the peptide stimulations were aimed at recently identified HLA-C-restricted CMV epitopes, whose presentation resists viral immunomodulation. Donor HLA type was relevant to the analysis, because carriage of CMV infection together with the matching HLA type was indicated by public TCR beta signatures. General study outcomes and caveats: In the ex vivo response, HLA-C-restricted CMV-specific TCR beta clonotypes were dominant, and in two of eight donors the single most frequent clonotype came from this HLA-C-restricted group. Carriers of CMV infection plus the relevant HLA type were discriminated by the cumulative frequency of public TCR beta family members in the study cohort and in an independent roughly 400-donor cohort.

This clonotype was recorded only once. It lacks a known antigen. Per-nucleotide qualities are absent, and no much larger clonotype sits a single base away. Single-read evidence is weak. The treatment or condition label on this specimen signifies: in vitro stimulation with specific CMV peptide epitopes to enrich CMV-specific T cells. Reads for this sample came from an Illumina HiSeq 1500. TCRdb redid the processing of the public reads, applying fastp at Q25 and MiXCR, and retained in-frame beta chains. Under each unique CDR3 protein, matching rows form one entry showing the most common genes and DNA. In this sample the table shows 200,000 to 250,000 distinct CDR3 sequences, 35% to 45% of which occur a single time. The ten largest clones capture 59% of the sample. Spanning cysteine to phenylalanine, the CDR3 consists of 14 amino acids. The read is trimmed to its CDR3 DNA, 42 bases read in frame from base 1. V is pared back by 1 base and J by 5 bases, with 12 bases lying between the germline termini. Reading the germline V gene gives CDR1 SGHVS and CDR2 FQNEAQ.

This TCR came from a human donor in good health (CMV status not recorded). Some clones in this sample may be carry-over from other donors' samples. The specimen was CD8+ T cells from cultured PBMCs, collected from culture after CMV antigen stimulation. Rearrangement joined TRBV7-8 to TRBJ2-7; too little of a D gene remains to name it. CDR3 reads: CASSLEGRRDEQYF. The nucleotides read TGTGCCAGCAGCTTAGAGGGCAGGAGAGACGAGCAGTACTTC.